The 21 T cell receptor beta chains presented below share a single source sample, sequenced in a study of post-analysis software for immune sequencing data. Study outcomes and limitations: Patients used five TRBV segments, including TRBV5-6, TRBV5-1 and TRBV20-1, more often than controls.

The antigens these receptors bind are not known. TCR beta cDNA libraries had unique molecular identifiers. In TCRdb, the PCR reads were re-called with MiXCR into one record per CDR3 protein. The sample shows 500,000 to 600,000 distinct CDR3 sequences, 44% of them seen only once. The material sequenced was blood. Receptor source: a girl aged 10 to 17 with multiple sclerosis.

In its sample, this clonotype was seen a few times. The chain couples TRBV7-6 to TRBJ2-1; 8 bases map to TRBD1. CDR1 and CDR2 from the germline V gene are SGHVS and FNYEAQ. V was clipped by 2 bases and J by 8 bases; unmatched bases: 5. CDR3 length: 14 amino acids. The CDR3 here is CASSLQGQAHEQFF. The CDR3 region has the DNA TGTGCCAGCAGCTTACAGGGACAGGCACATGAGCAGTTCTTC.

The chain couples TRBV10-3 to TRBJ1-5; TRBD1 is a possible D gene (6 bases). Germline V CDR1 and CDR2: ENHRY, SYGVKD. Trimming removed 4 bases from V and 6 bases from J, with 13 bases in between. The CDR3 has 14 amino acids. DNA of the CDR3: TGTGCCATCAGTGTGGAAGGGGGAAGTCAGCCCCAGCATTTT. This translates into CAISVEGGSQPQHF.

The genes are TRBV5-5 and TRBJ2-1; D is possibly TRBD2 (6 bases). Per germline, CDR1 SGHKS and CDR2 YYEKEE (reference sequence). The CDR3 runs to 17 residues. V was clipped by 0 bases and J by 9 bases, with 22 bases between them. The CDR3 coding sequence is TGTGCCAGCAGCTTGGAGAGGAAGGCTAGCGTGGAGGGTGAGCAGTTCTTC. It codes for CASSLERKASVEGEQFF.

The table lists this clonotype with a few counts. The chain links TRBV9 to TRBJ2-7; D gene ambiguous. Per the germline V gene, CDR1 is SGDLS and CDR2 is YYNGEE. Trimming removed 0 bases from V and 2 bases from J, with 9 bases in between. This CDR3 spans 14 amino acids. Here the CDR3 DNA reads TGTGCCAGCAGCGTAGCCCAGACCCCCTACGAGCAGTACTTC. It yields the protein CASSVAQTPYEQYF. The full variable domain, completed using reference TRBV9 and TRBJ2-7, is DSGVTQTPKHLITATGQRVTLRCSPRSGDLSVYWYQQSLDQGLQFLIQYYNGEERAKGNILERFSAQQFPDLHSELNLSSLELGDSALYFCASSVAQTPYEQYFGPGTRLTVT.

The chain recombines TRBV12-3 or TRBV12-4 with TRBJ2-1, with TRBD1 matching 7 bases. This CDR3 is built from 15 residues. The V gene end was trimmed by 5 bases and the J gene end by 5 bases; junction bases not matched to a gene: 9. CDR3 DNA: TGTGCCAGCAGTCAGAAACAGGGGTTCGACAATGAGCAGTTCTTC. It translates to CASSQKQGFDNEQFF.

CDR3 in amino acids: CASSAAGEGQFF. CDR3 DNA sequence: TGTGCCAGCAGCGCCGCGGGAGAAGGCCAGTTCTTC. The rearrangement links TRBV13 to TRBJ2-1; 7 bases are a match to TRBD2. The CDR3 covers 12 residues. Germline-derived CDR1 and CDR2 are PRHDT and FYEKMQ (reference sequence). The J segment lost 13 bases and the V segment lost 5 bases, leaving 8 bases of the junction unmatched. The whole variable domain, filled in from reference TRBV13 and TRBJ2-1, reads AAGVIQSPRHLIKEKRETATLKCYPIPRHDTVYWYQQGPGQDPQFLISFYEKMQSDKGSIPDRFSAQQFSDYHSELNMSSLELGDSALYFCASSAAGEGQFFGPGTRLTVL.

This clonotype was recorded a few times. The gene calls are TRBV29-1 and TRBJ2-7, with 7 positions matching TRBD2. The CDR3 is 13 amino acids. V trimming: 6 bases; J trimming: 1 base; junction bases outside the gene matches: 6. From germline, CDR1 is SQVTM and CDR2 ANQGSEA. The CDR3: CSVRGGASYEQYF. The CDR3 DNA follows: TGCAGCGTCCGCGGGGGTGCATCCTACGAGCAGTACTTC.

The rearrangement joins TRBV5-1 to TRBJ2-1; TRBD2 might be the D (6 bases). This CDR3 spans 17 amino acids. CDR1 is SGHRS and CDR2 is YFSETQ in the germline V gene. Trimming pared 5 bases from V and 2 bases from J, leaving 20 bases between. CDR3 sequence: CASSSQAVREPYNEQFF. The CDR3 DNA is TGCGCCAGCAGTTCACAAGCCGTCCGGGAGCCCTACAATGAGCAGTTCTTC.

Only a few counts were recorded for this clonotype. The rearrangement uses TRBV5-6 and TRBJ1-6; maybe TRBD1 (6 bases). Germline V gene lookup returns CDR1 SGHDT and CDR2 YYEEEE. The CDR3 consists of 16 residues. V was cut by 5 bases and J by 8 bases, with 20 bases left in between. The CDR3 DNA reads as TGTGCCAGCAGTCGGGGGCCAGCCGGTCTACATTCACCCCTCCACTTT. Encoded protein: CASSRGPAGLHSPLHF.

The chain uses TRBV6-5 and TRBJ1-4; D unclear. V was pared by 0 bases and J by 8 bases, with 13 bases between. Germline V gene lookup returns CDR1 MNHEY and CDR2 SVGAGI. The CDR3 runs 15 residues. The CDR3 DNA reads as TGTGCCAGCAGTTACTCGAGTGTAATCGGGGAAAAACTGTTTTTT. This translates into CASSYSSVIGEKLFF.

CDR3 sequence: CSASQGGRDEQFF. The CDR3 coding sequence is TGCAGTGCTAGCCAAGGGGGAAGGGATGAGCAGTTCTTC. The chain has TRBV20-1 and TRBJ2-1; maybe TRBD1 (6 bases). Trimming cost V 3 bases and J 8 bases, with 14 bases left between them. Germline V gives CDR1 DFQATT, CDR2 SNEGSKA (reference sequence). CDR3 length: 13 amino acids.

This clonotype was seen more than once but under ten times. CDR3 nucleotides: TGTGCCATCAGTGGGACAGGCTCCGGCAAAAACATTCAGTACTTC. It yields the protein CAISGTGSGKNIQYF. This chain connects TRBV10-3 to TRBJ2-4; 7 nucleotides line up with TRBD1. V shed 4 bases and J 3 bases; nucleotides not matched to a gene: 6. The CDR3 has 15 amino acids. Germline CDR1 and CDR2: ENHRY and SYGVKD.

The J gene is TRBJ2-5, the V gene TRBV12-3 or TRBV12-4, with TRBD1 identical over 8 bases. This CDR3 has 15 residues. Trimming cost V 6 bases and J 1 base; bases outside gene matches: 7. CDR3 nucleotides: TGTGCCAGCAGCCCGCATGACAGGGGCCAAGAGACCCAGTACTTC. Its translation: CASSPHDRGQETQYF.

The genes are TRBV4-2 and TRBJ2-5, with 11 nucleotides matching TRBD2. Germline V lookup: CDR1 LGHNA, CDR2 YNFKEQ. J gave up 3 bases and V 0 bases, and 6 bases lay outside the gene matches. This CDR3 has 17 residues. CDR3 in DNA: TGTGCCAGCAGCCAAGATTCCCTACTAGCGGGAGAAGAGACCCAGTACTTC. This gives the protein CASSQDSLLAGEETQYF.

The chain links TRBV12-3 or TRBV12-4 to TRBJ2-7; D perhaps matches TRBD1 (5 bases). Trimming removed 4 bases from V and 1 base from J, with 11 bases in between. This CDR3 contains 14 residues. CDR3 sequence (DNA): TGTGCCAGCAGTTCGGGCAGACAGTCCTACGAGCAGTACTTC. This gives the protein CASSSGRQSYEQYF.

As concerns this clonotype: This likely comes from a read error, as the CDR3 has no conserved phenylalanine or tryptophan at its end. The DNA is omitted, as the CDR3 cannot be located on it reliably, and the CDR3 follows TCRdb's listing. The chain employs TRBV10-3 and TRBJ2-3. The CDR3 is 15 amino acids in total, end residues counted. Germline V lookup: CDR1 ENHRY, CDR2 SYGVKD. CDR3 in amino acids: CAISESGQNTDTPYL.

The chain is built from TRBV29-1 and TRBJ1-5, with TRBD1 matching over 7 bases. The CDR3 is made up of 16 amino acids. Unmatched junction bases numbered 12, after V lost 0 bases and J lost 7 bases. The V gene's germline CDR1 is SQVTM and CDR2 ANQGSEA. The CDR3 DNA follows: TGCAGCGTTGAAGAGGGGCCAGGGGGGTACGAACAGCCCCAGCATTTT. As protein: CSVEEGPGGYEQPQHF.

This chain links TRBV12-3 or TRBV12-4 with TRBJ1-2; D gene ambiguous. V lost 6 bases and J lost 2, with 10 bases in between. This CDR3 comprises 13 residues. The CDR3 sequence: CASSLNQNYGYTF. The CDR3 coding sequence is TGTGCCAGCAGCCTCAACCAAAACTATGGCTACACCTTC.

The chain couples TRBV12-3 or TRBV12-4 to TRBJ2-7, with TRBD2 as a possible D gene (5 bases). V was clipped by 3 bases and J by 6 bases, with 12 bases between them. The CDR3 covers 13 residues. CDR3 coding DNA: TGTGCCAGCAGTTTTATCGACTACGGCGAGCAGTACTTC. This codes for CASSFIDYGEQYF.

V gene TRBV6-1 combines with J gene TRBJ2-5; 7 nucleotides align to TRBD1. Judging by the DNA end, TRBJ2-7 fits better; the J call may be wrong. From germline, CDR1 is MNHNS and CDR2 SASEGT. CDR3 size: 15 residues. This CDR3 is CASSQGRDRDHEQYF. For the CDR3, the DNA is TGTGCCAGCAGTCAAGGTCGAGACAGGGACCACGAGCAGTACTTC.

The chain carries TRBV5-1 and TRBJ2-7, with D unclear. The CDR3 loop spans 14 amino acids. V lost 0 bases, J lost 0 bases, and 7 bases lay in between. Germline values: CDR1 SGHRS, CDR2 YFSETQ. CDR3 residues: CASSLGVYSYEQYF. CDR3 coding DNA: TGCGCCAGCAGCTTGGGCGTCTACTCCTACGAGCAGTACTTC. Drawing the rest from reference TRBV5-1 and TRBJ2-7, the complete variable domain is KAGVTQTPRYLIKTRGQQVTLSCSPISGHRSVSWYQQTPGQGLQFLFEYFSETQRNKGNFPGRFSGRQFSNSRSEMNVSTLELGDSALYLCASSLGVYSYEQYFGPGTRLTVT.